What follows is one T cell receptor beta chain and its context. Using immunoSEQ multiplex PCR, the repertoire was profiled, and TCRdb retains in-frame clones only, with some absent. The sample includes approximately 100,000 clones, roughly 86% of them seen just once. The record originates from a study of graft-versus-host responses after intestinal transplantation. Across the study: Recipients uniformly received anti-thymocyte globulin induction, followed by tacrolimus and steroids for about three years.

Germline-derived CDR1 and CDR2 are SEHNR and FQNEAQ (reference sequence). V dropped 5 bases and J dropped 1; count of bases not matched to a gene: 10. This CDR3 spans 17 amino acids. The receptor was isolated from a human patient who received an intestinal transplant, so some T cells may come from the graft donor. This specimen was PBMCs, taken 255 days after intestinal transplant. The rearrangement uses TRBV7-9 and TRBJ2-2; 7 bases agree with TRBD2. This chain's CDR3 is CASSGPRASGNTGELFF. Here the CDR3 DNA reads TGTGCCAGCAGCGGGCCCCGGGCTAGCGGGAACACCGGGGAGCTGTTTTTT. The full variable domain, in which reference TRBV7-9 and TRBJ2-2 provide the parts outside the CDR3, is DTGVSQNPRHKITKRGQNVTFRCDPISEHNRLYWYRQTLGQGPEFLTYFQNEAQLEKSRLLSDRFSAERPKGSFSTLEIQRTEQGDSAMYLCASSGPRASGNTGELFFGEGSRLTVL.